The 21 T cell receptor beta chains in this list originate from one sample, sequenced in a study of T cells in Graves' hyperthyroidism and ophthalmopathy. The CDR3 regions of TCR beta were amplified from RNA transcripts. First-round RT-PCR of the TCR CDR3 relied on the HTBI primer set. TCRdb fed the multiplex PCR reads into MiXCR, producing one record per CDR3 protein. The table shows about 300,000 distinct CDR3 sequences, with around 25% occurring only once. Material: blood. The receptors originated from a middle-aged man with Graves' hyperthyroidism that later progressed to Graves' ophthalmopathy.

Many counts were recorded for this clonotype. V gene TRBV9 combines with J gene TRBJ2-4; D gene ambiguous. V gave up 3 bases and J gave up 0 bases, with 10 bases separating them. The CDR3 is 15 amino acids. The V gene's germline CDR1 is SGDLS and CDR2 YYNGEE. The CDR3 spells CASSGEHLAKNIQYF. The DNA of the CDR3 is TGTGCCAGCAGCGGCGAACACCTAGCCAAAAACATTCAGTACTTC.

This clonotype was counted between two and nine times. The chain couples TRBV18 to TRBJ2-2; D unresolved. Germline CDR1 is KGHSH and CDR2 is LQKENI. The CDR3 contains 14 residues. Deletions cut 0 bases from V and 5 bases from J, with 7 bases between. The CDR3 loop is CASSPPGRTGELFF. The DNA of the CDR3 is TGTGCCAGCTCACCACCAGGGCGAACCGGGGAGCTGTTTTTT. The whole variable domain, remainder taken from reference TRBV18 and TRBJ2-2, is NAGVMQNPRHLVRRRGQEARLRCSPMKGHSHVYWYRQLPEEGLKFMVYLQKENIIDESGMPKERFSAEFPKEGPSILRIQQVVRGDSAAYFCASSPPGRTGELFFGEGSRLTVL.

The chain couples TRBV13 to TRBJ1-2; weak D call: TRBD1 (5 bases). Germline lookup yields CDR1 PRHDT and CDR2 FYEKMQ (reference sequence). The CDR3 length is 19 residues. V dropped 2 bases and J dropped 4 bases, with 26 bases sitting between them. CDR3 sequence (DNA): TGTGCCAGCAGCTTAATCAGCCCCTTTGGGACGTTGGGTTCCTATGGCTACACCTTC. It translates to CASSLISPFGTLGSYGYTF.

Details on this clonotype: With a much larger clone just one base away, this may be a read error. The chain recombines TRBV7-2 with TRBJ2-5; D unclear. Germline loops: CDR1 SGHTA, CDR2 FQGNSA. Trimming removed 6 bases at V and 4 bases at J, with 6 bases between. The CDR3 spans 11 residues. Here the CDR3 DNA reads TGTGCCAGCAGGAATACAGAGACCCAGTACTTC. Residues: CASRNTETQYF.

There are a few counts of this clonotype. J is TRBJ2-4 and V is TRBV7-8, with 7 bases that match TRBD1. The germline CDR1 and CDR2 sequences are SGHVS and FQNEAQ. J gave up 1 base and V 4 bases, and 4 bases lay outside the gene matches. The CDR3 length is 15 residues. In DNA, the CDR3 is TGTGCCAGCAGCTCGCAGACAGGGGCCAAAAACATTCAGTACTTC. It translates to CASSSQTGAKNIQYF. The full variable domain, in which reference TRBV7-8 and TRBJ2-4 provide the parts outside the CDR3, is GAGVSQSPRYKVAKRGQDVALRCDPISGHVSLFWYQQALGQGPEFLTYFQNEAQLDKSGLPSDRFFAERPEGSVSTLKIQRTQQEDSAVYLCASSSQTGAKNIQYFGAGTRLSVL.

The V and J genes are TRBV4-1 and TRBJ1-1; no reliable D call. V shed 0 bases and J shed 1 base, with 12 bases lying between them. CDR3 length equals 16 residues. From germline, CDR1 is MGHRA and CDR2 YSYEKL. The CDR3 bases are TGCGCCAGCAGCCAAGACGTGGAAAGATGGAACACTGAAGCTTTCTTT. Translating it yields CASSQDVERWNTEAFF.

This clonotype was picked up many times. The rearrangement uses TRBV3-1 and TRBJ1-5; no definite D call. The CDR3 length is 13 residues. V was trimmed by 3 bases and J by 5 bases, leaving 8 bases between them. CDR1 and CDR2 from the germline V gene are LGHDT and YNNKEL (reference sequence). CDR3 in DNA: TGTGCCAGCAGCCAGGTAATGGATCAGCCCCAGCATTTT. Protein product: CASSQVMDQPQHF. Drawing the rest from reference TRBV3-1 and TRBJ1-5, the complete variable domain is DTAVSQTPKYLVTQMGNDKSIKCEQNLGHDTMYWYKQDSKKFLKIMFSYNNKELIINETVPNRFSPKSPDKAHLNLHINSLELGDSAVYFCASSQVMDQPQHFGDGTRLSIL.

V gene TRBV12-3 or TRBV12-4 combines with J gene TRBJ2-6; the D is unclear. This CDR3 contains 15 residues. Deletions cut 5 bases from V and 0 bases from J, with 8 bases between. CDR3: CASSPVNSGANVLTF. In DNA, the CDR3 is TGTGCCAGCAGTCCGGTTAACTCTGGGGCCAACGTCCTGACTTTC.

The chain has TRBV29-1 and TRBJ2-7; 9 positions agree with TRBD1. The CDR3 spans 14 residues. Germline V CDR1 and CDR2: SQVTM, ANQGSEA. V was clipped by 6 bases and J by 2 bases; unmatched bases: 8. Written as DNA, the CDR3 is TGCAGCGTGTGCCCGGGACAGGGAACCTACGAGCAGTACTTC. Its protein is CSVCPGQGTYEQYF.

This clonotype was seen at least ten times. The chain has TRBV4-1 and TRBJ2-7, with TRBD1 as a possible D gene (5 bases). Trimming removed 0 bases at V and 2 bases at J, with 8 bases between. CDR1 is MGHRA and CDR2 is YSYEKL in the germline V gene. The CDR3 extends over 14 amino acids. CDR3 loop: CASSQDSGTYEQYF. The CDR3 region has the DNA TGCGCCAGCAGCCAAGATTCAGGGACCTACGAGCAGTACTTC.

The rearrangement links TRBV7-2 to TRBJ1-5; D is uncertain. This CDR3 contains 12 residues. Per the germline V gene, CDR1 is SGHTA and CDR2 is FQGNSA. Between the trimmed V and J ends, which lost 4 bases and 7 bases, there was a span of 8 bases. The CDR3, as DNA: TGTGCCAGCAGCTCAGTAGGGCAGCCCCAGCATTTT. It is translated as CASSSVGQPQHF. Full variable domain (remainder filled in from reference TRBV7-2 and TRBJ1-5): GAGVSQSPSNKVTEKGKDVELRCDPISGHTALYWYRQSLGQGLEFLIYFQGNSAPDKSGLPSDRFSAERTGGSVSTLTIQRTQQEDSAVYLCASSSVGQPQHFGDGTRLSIL.

This clonotype was counted ten times or more. The rearrangement links TRBV29-1 to TRBJ2-5; tentatively, D is TRBD2 (7 bases). The germline gives CDR1 SQVTM, CDR2 ANQGSEA. Trimming left V 8 bases short and J 0 bases short, with 10 bases between. The CDR3 loop spans 12 amino acids. The CDR3 coding sequence is TGCAGCCTAGGGGGGGACCAAGAGACCCAGTACTTC. Protein: CSLGGDQETQYF.

This clonotype has more than one count but fewer than ten. V is TRBV12-3 or TRBV12-4 and J is TRBJ1-4; no clear D gene. The CDR3 runs to 11 residues. V was cut by 2 bases and J by 8 bases, with 3 bases left in between. The CDR3 DNA sequence: TGTGCCAGCAGTTTAAGGGAAAAACTGTTTTTT. This sequence encodes CASSLREKLFF.

The table lists this clonotype with many counts. The chain couples TRBV19 to TRBJ1-5; D ambiguous. Germline CDR1 reads LNHDA; CDR2 reads SQIVND (reference sequence). The CDR3 is made up of 12 amino acids. Trimming took off 3 bases at V and 4 bases at J, with 4 bases between the two ends. CDR3 DNA sequence: TGTGCCAGTAGTATTGCGAATCAGCCCCAGCATTTT. This codes for CASSIANQPQHF.

This clonotype was seen repeatedly, ten times or more. CDR3 in DNA: TGCGCCAGCGAGAACAGGGAAAACACTGAAGCTTTCTTT. Its protein is CASENRENTEAFF. The rearrangement links TRBV5-1 to TRBJ1-1; the D gene is possibly TRBD1 (6 bases). V lost 7 bases to trimming and J lost 2 bases, with 12 bases between them. This CDR3 region has 13 residues. Germline CDR1 SGHRS, CDR2 YFSETQ.

CDR3 in amino acids: CASSSARVAGSYEQYF. The DNA for the CDR3 is TGTGCCAGCAGTTCCGCACGCGTAGCGGGGAGCTACGAGCAGTACTTC. The chain recombines TRBV6-2 or TRBV6-3 with TRBJ2-7; the match to TRBD2 covers 8 bases. After removal of 4 bases from V and 3 bases from J, the junction contained 11 bases not matched to a gene. The CDR3 has 16 residues. CDR1 and CDR2 (germline): MNHEY, SVGEGT.

The CDR3 sequence is CASSQRAGCRQPQHF. The DNA of the CDR3 is TGTGCCAGCAGCCAAAGGGCAGGGTGCAGGCAGCCCCAGCATTTT. V usage is TRBV7-2 and J usage is TRBJ1-5; D perhaps matches TRBD1 (5 bases). This CDR3 comprises 15 residues. Germline CDR1 is SGHTA and CDR2 is FQGNSA. The V gene lost 5 bases and the J gene lost 7 bases, with 18 bases spanning the gap.

The chain is built from TRBV20-1 and TRBJ2-7, with 8 bases identical to TRBD2. CDR3 length equals 14 residues. Germline assignment: CDR1 DFQATT and CDR2 SNEGSKA (reference sequence). V was clipped by 3 bases and J by 4 bases; unmatched bases: 8. The CDR3: CSARGGGGSYEQYF. The DNA of the CDR3 is TGCAGTGCTAGGGGGGGCGGGGGGTCATACGAGCAGTACTTC.

This clonotype was seen repeatedly, ten times or more. Here the CDR3 reads CASSEVRGLLYHGNTIYF. In DNA, the CDR3 is TGTGCCAGCAGTGAAGTCAGGGGCTTACTCTATCATGGAAACACCATATATTTT. The chain joins TRBV6-1 to TRBJ1-3; maybe TRBD1 (6 bases). CDR1 and CDR2 (germline): MNHNS, SASEGT. The CDR3 is made up of 18 amino acids. Trimming pared 1 base from V and 3 bases from J, leaving 19 bases between.

This clonotype was seen many times. V is TRBV12-3 or TRBV12-4 and J is TRBJ2-5; D perhaps matches TRBD2 (5 bases). V gave up 6 bases and J gave up 2 bases, with 16 bases separating them. The CDR3 sequence is 15 residues long. CDR3 bases: TGTGCCAGCAGGAGAGGGCTAGAAGGGCAAGAGACCCAGTACTTC. This gives the protein CASRRGLEGQETQYF.

This clonotype has a count of ten or more. J is TRBJ2-5 and V is TRBV12-3 or TRBV12-4, with D possibly being TRBD2 (6 bases). V shed 7 bases and J shed 3 bases, with 15 bases lying between them. The CDR3 covers 14 residues. In nucleotides, the CDR3 is TGTGCCAGCACCAAGGACTATACCAAAGAGACCCAGTACTTC. This gives the protein CASTKDYTKETQYF.